The 29 T cell receptor beta chains presented below share a single source sample, sequenced in a study of long-term antiretroviral therapy in people with HIV. The libraries were made with immunoSEQ v3.0 at survey level. Profiled with immunoSEQ multiplex PCR; TCRdb holds only in-frame clones, not every one. The sample lists around 24,000 clones; roughly three quarters were seen once. The material sequenced was unsorted PBMCs, taken 0.5 years after starting antiretroviral therapy. The receptors come from a middle-aged woman with HIV.

The CDR3 region is CASSDLHTGAGYTF. CDR3 nucleotide sequence: TGTGCCAGCTCAGACTTACACACCGGGGCCGGCTACACCTTC. The rearrangement joins TRBV18 to TRBJ1-2, with D tentatively TRBD1 (5 bases). This CDR3 spans 14 amino acids. The germline V and J ends were trimmed by 5 bases and 8 bases, with 18 bases remaining between them. Germline lookup yields CDR1 KGHSH and CDR2 LQKENI.

The J gene is TRBJ1-2, the V gene TRBV7-2; D unclear. Germline CDR1 is SGHTA and CDR2 is FQGNSA. Trimming cost V 0 bases and J 2 bases, with 7 bases left between them. The length of the CDR3 is 14 residues. The CDR3 region is CASSLAVANYGYTF. DNA for the CDR3: TGTGCCAGCAGCTTAGCGGTCGCAAACTATGGCTACACCTTC.

The V and J genes are TRBV4-1 and TRBJ1-3; TRBD1 agrees at 10 bases. This CDR3 has 21 residues. Trimming removed 3 bases from V and 0 bases from J; junction bases left unmatched: 17. Germline CDR1 and CDR2: MGHRA and YSYEKL. The CDR3: CASSQKLDRGQPVDSGNTIYF. For the CDR3, the DNA is TGCGCCAGCAGCCAGAAGCTCGACAGGGGGCAGCCGGTTGACTCTGGAAACACCATATATTTT.

This clone was counted only a few times. The gene calls are TRBV7-3 and TRBJ1-2; the D is unclear. There are 14 residues in the CDR3. Germline V gene lookup returns CDR1 SGHTA and CDR2 FQGTGA. V was shortened by 5 bases and J by 4 bases, with 14 bases between the two germline ends. DNA of the CDR3: TGTGCCAGCAGCCTCGGACCTGCGGGCTATGGCTACACCTTC. Protein: CASSLGPAGYGYTF.

V gene TRBV19 combines with J gene TRBJ1-3, with 8 bases identical to TRBD1. V lost 3 bases to trimming and J lost 3 bases; unmatched junction nucleotides: 7. CDR1 and CDR2 (germline): LNHDA, SQIVND (reference sequence). There are 16 residues in the CDR3. The CDR3 region is CASSILAGQGGNTIYF. The DNA of the CDR3 is TGTGCCAGTAGTATCCTGGCTGGACAGGGTGGAAACACCATATATTTT.

This chain connects TRBV30 to TRBJ1-2; 9 nucleotides align to TRBD1. V lost 0 bases to trimming and J lost 8 bases; unmatched junction nucleotides: 4. The CDR3 is 13 amino acids. Germline CDR1 is GTSNPN and CDR2 is SVGIG (reference sequence). The CDR3 coding sequence is TGTGCCTGGAGTGTACAGGGGGCGGAAGGCTACACCTTC. Protein product: CAWSVQGAEGYTF.

Written as DNA, the CDR3 is TGTGCCAGCAGTTACAGGGGGGACACTGAAGCTTTCTTT. This codes for CASSYRGDTEAFF. The V and J genes are TRBV5-8 and TRBJ1-1, with 8 bases identical to TRBD1. Germline V gene data show CDR1 as SGHTS and CDR2 as YDEGEE. This CDR3 region has 13 residues. Germline trimming cut 5 bases from V and 3 bases from J; bases unmatched to any gene: 3.

The chain uses TRBV5-1 and TRBJ2-3; no clear D. The germline V gene encodes CDR1 SGHRS and CDR2 YFSETQ. The CDR3 contains 12 residues. Trimming removed 4 bases from V and 4 bases from J, with 7 bases in between. The chain's CDR3 is CASSRPSDTQYF. In DNA, the CDR3 is TGCGCCAGCAGCAGGCCTTCAGATACGCAGTATTTT.

The V and J genes are TRBV5-1 and TRBJ1-1; tentative D call: TRBD1 (5 bases). Germline loops: CDR1 SGHRS, CDR2 YFSETQ. The CDR3 has 15 residues. V was shortened by 0 bases and J by 3 bases, with 12 bases between the two germline ends. CDR3 loop: CASSLGRGWDTEAFF. CDR3 DNA sequence: TGCGCCAGCAGCTTGGGGAGGGGATGGGACACTGAAGCTTTCTTT.

The sample holds one count of this clone. This chain uses TRBV7-3 with TRBJ1-1, with D possibly TRBD1 on 5 matching bases. Trimming stripped 5 bases from V and 6 bases from J, with 19 bases between. Per the germline V gene, CDR1 is SGHTA and CDR2 is FQGTGA. The CDR3 covers 15 residues. Here the CDR3 DNA reads TGTGCCAGCAGCCCCGGCCCCCAGGGAGTTTCTGAAGCTTTCTTT. Translating gives CASSPGPQGVSEAFF.

CDR3 coding DNA: TGCGCCAGCAGCCGACTAGCGGGAGGCCACACAGATACGCAGTATTTT. Translation gives CASSRLAGGHTDTQYF. This chain connects TRBV4-1 to TRBJ2-3; 13 nucleotides match TRBD2. CDR1 MGHRA and CDR2 YSYEKL come from the germline V gene. V was clipped by 4 bases and J by 2 bases; unmatched bases: 3. The CDR3 length is 16 residues.

This sequence joins TRBV28 and TRBJ1-5; 7 bases line up with TRBD1. CDR1 and CDR2 (germline): MDHEN, SYDVKM. Losses at the gene ends were 2 bases for V and 3 bases for J; bases not matched to a gene: 4. There are 15 residues in the CDR3. The CDR3 DNA follows: TGTGCCAGCAGTTTAACAGGGGCGACCAATCAGCCCCAGCATTTT. This encodes CASSLTGATNQPQHF. Complete variable domain (other parts from reference TRBV28 and TRBJ1-5): DVKVTQSSRYLVKRTGEKVFLECVQDMDHENMFWYRQDPGLGLRLIYFSYDVKMKEKGDIPEGYSVSREKKERFSLILESASTNQTSMYLCASSLTGATNQPQHFGDGTRLSIL.

The chain is built from TRBV10-3 and TRBJ2-1, with D uncertain. Germline-derived CDR1 and CDR2 are ENHRY and SYGVKD. The germline V and J ends were trimmed by 2 bases and 0 bases, with 14 bases remaining between them. The CDR3 runs 17 residues. DNA of the CDR3: TGTGCCATCAGTGAGGGTTCGGGCGTGAGCTCCTACAATGAGCAGTTCTTC. This sequence encodes CAISEGSGVSSYNEQFF.

This clone was counted a single time. V usage is TRBV7-2 and J usage is TRBJ1-2; D is uncertain. The CDR3 is made up of 13 amino acids. Germline CDR1 SGHTA, CDR2 FQGNSA. V was cut by 1 base and J by 4 bases, with 7 bases left in between. The CDR3 reads CASSLETVYGYTF. The CDR3 nucleotides are TGTGCCAGCAGCTTAGAAACGGTCTATGGCTACACCTTC.

The rearrangement joins TRBV4-1 to TRBJ1-5, with D possibly being TRBD1 (5 bases). The V gene's germline CDR1 is MGHRA and CDR2 YSYEKL. V was cut by 2 bases and J by 6 bases, with 23 bases left in between. This CDR3 comprises 18 residues. In DNA form, the CDR3 reads TGCGCCAGCAGCCAAATACATTTGGGGAGGGGCGTCGGTCAGCCCCAGCATTTT. As protein: CASSQIHLGRGVGQPQHF.

V usage is TRBV7-3 and J usage is TRBJ2-1; D gene ambiguous. The CDR3 totals 16 residues. The germline CDR1 and CDR2 sequences are SGHTA and FQGTGA. V lost 1 base to trimming and J lost 4 bases, with 14 bases between them. The CDR3 protein is CASSLIISWGYNEQFF. The CDR3 DNA follows: TGTGCCAGCAGCTTAATAATCTCATGGGGATACAATGAGCAGTTCTTC. The full variable domain, with the rest looked up from reference TRBV7-3 and TRBJ2-1, is GAGVSQTPSNKVTEKGKYVELRCDPISGHTALYWYRQSLGQGPEFLIYFQGTGAADDSGLPNDRFFAVRPEGSVSTLKIQRTERGDSAVYLCASSLIISWGYNEQFFGPGTRLTVL.

The chain combines TRBV7-2 with TRBJ2-7; 8 nucleotides align to TRBD1. CDR1 is SGHTA and CDR2 is FQGNSA in the germline V gene. CDR3 length: 15 residues. With V trimmed by 5 bases and J by 5 bases, 11 bases remained unmatched. CDR3 region: CASSLGQGSIDEQYF. For the CDR3, the DNA is TGTGCCAGCAGCCTCGGACAGGGTTCTATCGACGAGCAGTACTTC.

The V gene is TRBV6-1, the J gene TRBJ1-3; possible D gene TRBD1, 5 bases. Trimming took 7 bases from V and 2 from J, leaving 12 bases between them. Germline V lookup: CDR1 MNHNS, CDR2 SASEGT. The CDR3 totals 14 residues. The DNA of the CDR3 is TGTGCCAGCATATGGTCGGGACCTGGAAACACCATATATTTT. Encoded protein: CASIWSGPGNTIYF.

The rearrangement uses TRBV4-3 and TRBJ2-1; no definite D call. The germline V gene encodes CDR1 LGHNA and CDR2 YSLEER. Trimming removed 4 bases from V and 3 bases from J, with 13 bases in between. The CDR3 is 15 residues long. The CDR3 DNA sequence: TGCGCCAGCAGCCCAGGAGACGAGGTCTACAATGAGCAGTTCTTC. Translation: CASSPGDEVYNEQFF.

The chain couples TRBV7-9 to TRBJ2-3; D is perhaps TRBD1 (6 bases). CDR1 is SEHNR, CDR2 FQNEAQ, per germline (reference sequence). Trimming removed 5 bases from V and 0 bases from J, with 12 bases in between. This CDR3 has 15 amino acids. The CDR3 DNA is TGTGCCAGCAGCCCAGGACAGCCGAGCACAGATACGCAGTATTTT. Its protein product is CASSPGQPSTDTQYF.

The chain has TRBV18 and TRBJ2-1; D is perhaps TRBD2 (6 bases). The CDR3 loop spans 17 amino acids. The germline V gene encodes CDR1 KGHSH and CDR2 LQKENI. With 4 bases removed from V and 7 bases from J, the gap between germline ends came to 23 bases. CDR3 loop: CASSLGRGLPPRNEQFF. The DNA of the CDR3 is TGTGCCAGCTCACTGGGAAGGGGACTCCCTCCGAGAAATGAGCAGTTCTTC.

J is TRBJ2-3 and V is TRBV19; 9 positions agree with TRBD2. Germline-derived CDR1 and CDR2 are LNHDA and SQIVND (reference sequence). The V segment lost 4 bases and the J segment 1 base; nucleotides outside the gene matches: 24. CDR3 size: 22 residues. CDR3 amino acids: CASSRLAVLAQIREEGTDTQYF. Here the CDR3 DNA reads TGTGCCAGTAGTAGACTAGCGGTCCTAGCACAGATACGCGAAGAGGGCACAGATACGCAGTATTTT.

The CDR3 sequence is CASSYSGALGNEKLFF. Written as DNA, the CDR3 is TGTGCCAGCAGTTACTCCGGGGCCCTGGGAAATGAAAAACTGTTTTTT. The chain carries TRBV6-5 and TRBJ1-4; possibly TRBD1 for D (5 bases). Trimming shortened V by 0 bases and J by 5 bases, and 13 bases separated the two germline ends. CDR1 MNHEY and CDR2 SVGAGI come from the germline V gene. The CDR3 contains 16 residues.

There are a few counts of this clone. The chain joins TRBV9 to TRBJ2-1; 13 bases line up with TRBD2. Trimming cost V 4 bases and J 4 bases; bases outside gene matches: 2. The CDR3 runs to 15 residues. CDR1 is SGDLS and CDR2 is YYNGEE in the germline V gene. CDR3 region: CASSRTSGGYNEQFF. CDR3 nucleotide sequence: TGTGCCAGCAGCAGGACTAGCGGGGGTTACAATGAGCAGTTCTTC.

The V and J genes are TRBV9 and TRBJ2-1, with 7 nucleotides matching TRBD1. The CDR3 has 15 residues. The germline V gene encodes CDR1 SGDLS and CDR2 YYNGEE. V lost 1 base and J lost 4; bases outside the gene matches: 5. In DNA, the CDR3 is TGTGCCAGCAGCGTATGGGGGACAGCTTACAATGAGCAGTTCTTC. It is translated as CASSVWGTAYNEQFF.

The CDR3 here is CSVDSDRGYEKLFF. CDR3 nucleotide sequence: TGCAGCGTTGACTCGGACAGGGGATACGAAAAACTGTTTTTT. V gene TRBV29-1 combines with J gene TRBJ1-4; 9 nucleotides align to TRBD1. CDR1 and CDR2 from the germline V gene are SQVTM and ANQGSEA. The ends lost 3 bases at V and 8 bases at J; junction bases unmatched: 7. The CDR3 extends over 14 amino acids.

The chain combines TRBV4-1 with TRBJ1-5, with D unresolved. CDR3 length: 16 amino acids. Trimming shortened V by 1 base and J by 2 bases, and 12 bases separated the two germline ends. Germline V CDR1 and CDR2: MGHRA, YSYEKL. CDR3 sequence reads: CASSQVGKARNQPQHF. DNA for the CDR3: TGCGCCAGCAGCCAAGTGGGGAAGGCCCGCAATCAGCCCCAGCATTTT.

This rearrangement joins TRBV21-1 to TRBJ2-7; whether TRBD2, the table's D call, matches the DNA was not checked. TRBV21-1 is shown as a pseudogene. The CDR3 length is 15 residues. CDR3 amino acids: CASSKPAGVDYEQYF. The CDR3 bases are TGTGCCAGCAGCAAACCGGCGGGGGTCGACTACGAGCAGTACTTC.

The CDR3 loop is CASSLDLWSTYEQYF. In DNA form, the CDR3 reads TGTGCCAGCAGTCTAGACCTCTGGAGCACCTACGAGCAGTACTTC. The rearrangement uses TRBV6-5 and TRBJ2-7; D not resolved. Trimming shortened V by 5 bases and J by 2 bases, and 16 bases separated the two germline ends. The germline V gene encodes CDR1 MNHEY and CDR2 SVGAGI. This CDR3 is 15 amino acids long.